This T cell receptor (gamma chain) is drawn from a study of γδ T cells in repeated Plasmodium falciparum infection (dated by TCRdb to the early 2020s). Concerning the study at large: In the natural-infection arm, Malian children exposed to intense seasonal malaria transmission were enrolled and compared against age and gender matched Australian children. Four controlled human malaria infections were administered to about 5 malaria-naive U.S. adults over roughly 590 days by bites from P. falciparum NF54-infected Anopheles stephensi mosquitoes. Malian gammadelta TCR repertoires were analysed cross-sectionally in periods with no transmission and longitudinally across episodes of acute febrile malaria. The study looked at how repeated Plasmodium falciparum infection shapes the human gammadelta T cell repertoire, using both natural infection in Mali and controlled human malaria infection. Controlled-infection subjects were sampled at baseline, immediately before selected infections, and 21 days after each infection. Points the paper makes about the study in general: In Vdelta2-negative, largely Vdelta1+, gammadelta TCR repertoires, repeated controlled infections appeared to drive waves of new clonotype selection. Vgamma9/Vdelta2+ TCR repertoires showed a highly stable polyclonal repertoire over time and infection, with many inter-individual overlapping TCRgamma sequences. Generalizability was limited because the Malian cohort came from a small rural village made up predominantly of one ethnic group. Compared with the repertoires of Australian children, the Vdelta2-negative gammadelta TCR repertoires of Malian children appeared more clonally expanded, less diverse and less shared. The controlled-infection cohort was small, limiting analysis of inter-individual variability in gammadelta T cell responses.

For bulk TCR repertoire analysis, Vgamma9/Vdelta2+ and Vdelta2-negative gammadelta T cell populations were isolated by flow sorting from peripheral blood mononuclear cells. The receptor library was made with multiplex PCR. The run used an Illumina MiSeq. Each sorted gammadelta T cell sample was sequenced for both the TCR gamma (TRG) and TCR delta (TRD) chains. For the original study's pipeline: Repertoire analyses included clonotype tree plots, accumulated frequency of the top 20 clonotypes, diversity index (DI) and D75 metrics. TCRdb reran clone calling on the public reads with CATT; rows sharing one DNA sequence were then combined. None of the V and J calls come from the authors' own analysis; TCRdb made them. Here the sample has 25,000 to 30,000 gamma-chain clones; about 3% occur a single time. The ten most abundant clones make up 25% to 40% of the sample. CDR1 EGSTGY and CDR2 YDSYTSSV are derived from the germline V gene. The germline V and J ends show losses of 5 bases and 9 bases respectively, and no gene match explains 7 bases of the junction. The cysteine opens and the phenylalanine closes a CDR3 of 11 amino acids. Only the CDR3 DNA is retained, 33 bases long and in frame from the first base.

The sample holds many counts of this clone. What this receptor recognizes is not known. TCRdb shows a much larger clone's protein in place of this DNA's translation, and the two differ at residue 5, likely through a read error; the protein shown is translated from the DNA. The chain joins TRGV4 to TRGJ1 or TRGJ2. The J gene was not available in TCRdb and was assigned here by matching the DNA to germline segments. Material: gamma-delta T cells from blood. The origin of this receptor is a pool of human donors (malaria-infected and uninfected, not separated). Here the CDR3 is given as CATWGRSKKLF. The sequenced DNA is TGTGCCACCTGGGGTCGTAGTAAGAAACTCTTT.